Listed here are 14 T cell receptor beta chains from one sample, sequenced in a study of T cell responses to AZD1222 COVID-19 vaccine. TCRdb's table, derived via immunoSEQ multiplex PCR, lists solely in-frame clones and lacks some. The sample includes about 94,000 clones, 70% to 90% seen only once; the top ten take around an eighth. Sequencing used peripheral blood, obtained 28 days after the second AZD1222 dose. All receptors derive from an adult who received the AZD1222 COVID-19 vaccine.

This clone was counted once. V usage is TRBV7-9 and J usage is TRBJ1-5, with 10 positions matching TRBD1. Trimming took 4 bases from V and 1 from J; bases not matched to a gene: 1. The germline V gene encodes CDR1 SEHNR and CDR2 FQNEAQ (reference sequence). This CDR3 contains 15 residues. The CDR3 reads CASSWGQGSNQPQHF. CDR3 DNA sequence: TGTGCCAGCAGCTGGGGACAGGGGAGCAATCAGCCCCAGCATTTT.

The J gene is TRBJ2-1, the V gene TRBV11-2; 9 bases align to TRBD2. Trimming at V came to 3 bases and at J to 0 bases, leaving 3 bases not matched to a gene. The length of the CDR3 is 16 residues. Per germline, CDR1 SGHAT and CDR2 FQNNGV. DNA of the CDR3: TGTGCCAGCAGCTTGAGTAGCGGGAGCTCCTACAATGAGCAGTTCTTC. This encodes CASSLSSGSSYNEQFF.

The V and J genes are TRBV18 and TRBJ2-3; tentatively, D is TRBD2 (6 bases). V lost 1 base, J lost 0 bases, and 11 bases lay in between. The CDR3 spans 16 residues. Germline V gives CDR1 KGHSH, CDR2 LQKENI. The CDR3 sequence is CASSPQGTYSTDTQYF. The CDR3 DNA reads TGTGCCAGCTCACCACAGGGGACTTATAGCACAGATACGCAGTATTTT.

The chain uses TRBV2 and TRBJ2-3; 8 bases line up with TRBD1. Per germline, CDR1 SNHLY and CDR2 FYNNEI. There are 16 residues in the CDR3. V was clipped by 8 bases and J by 1 base; unmatched bases: 11. CDR3 sequence reads: CASLGQGRVRTDTQYF. DNA for the CDR3: TGTGCCAGCCTAGGACAGGGACGAGTCCGCACAGATACGCAGTATTTT.

This rearrangement joins TRBV9 to TRBJ2-7; a weak D match, TRBD2 (5 bases). Germline CDR1 SGDLS, CDR2 YYNGEE. There are 13 residues in the CDR3. Trimming took 0 bases from V and 7 from J, leaving 11 bases between them. CDR3: CASSVGSGWEQYF. CDR3 DNA sequence: TGTGCCAGCAGCGTAGGCAGCGGCTGGGAGCAGTACTTC.

The chain couples TRBV9 to TRBJ2-7; D not certain. Germline CDR1 and CDR2: SGDLS and YYNGEE. V was pared by 4 bases and J by 1 base, with 15 bases between. CDR3 length equals 15 residues. Here the CDR3 reads CASSPRPDPSYEQYF. The CDR3 coding sequence is TGTGCCAGCAGCCCCAGACCCGACCCTTCCTACGAGCAGTACTTC.

V is TRBV3-1 (or the pseudogene TRBV3-2) and J is TRBJ1-5; possibly TRBD1 for D (5 bases). The CDR3 runs to 16 residues. The germline V gene has CDR1 LGHDT and CDR2 YNNKEL (reference sequence). V lost 6 bases, J lost 1 base, and 16 bases lay in between. The CDR3 DNA is TGTGCCAGCAGTCGGGGGTGGGGTCAAAGCAATCAGCCCCAGCATTTT. It translates to CASSRGWGQSNQPQHF.

Only one count was recorded for this clone. The chain is built from TRBV6-2 or TRBV6-3 and TRBJ2-1; 8 nucleotides align to TRBD2. The CDR3 runs to 16 residues. Germline-derived CDR1 and CDR2 are MNHEY and SVGEGT. With V trimmed by 2 bases and J by 1 base, 4 bases remained unmatched. The CDR3, as DNA: TGTGCCAGCAGTTACGTTAGCGGGGAGTCCTACAATGAGCAGTTCTTC. Protein: CASSYVSGESYNEQFF.

V usage is TRBV11-3 and J usage is TRBJ2-7; D is perhaps TRBD2 (5 bases). V lost 3 bases to trimming and J lost 6 bases, with 12 bases between them. Germline loops: CDR1 SGHNT, CDR2 YENEEA. CDR3 size: 13 residues. The chain's CDR3 is CASSFGVAGEQYF. For the CDR3, the DNA is TGTGCCAGCAGCTTTGGGGTTGCGGGCGAGCAGTACTTC.

The chain couples TRBV28 to TRBJ1-1, with D perhaps TRBD1 (6 bases). Trimming shortened V by 4 bases and J by 4 bases, and 13 bases separated the two germline ends. The CDR3 sequence is 14 residues long. Germline CDR1 and CDR2: MDHEN and SYDVKM. CDR3 bases: TGTGCCAGCAGTTCCCGGGGGGGGCGCACTGAAGCTTTCTTT. This gives the protein CASSSRGGRTEAFF.

CDR3 sequence: CASSQLHYGYTF. In DNA form, the CDR3 reads TGTGCCAGCAGCCAACTCCACTATGGCTACACCTTC. This chain joins TRBV3-1 (or the pseudogene TRBV3-2) and TRBJ1-2, with D uncertain. V lost 2 bases, J lost 3 bases, and 4 bases lay in between. The CDR3 length is 12 residues. Per germline, CDR1 LGHDT and CDR2 YNNKEL (reference sequence).

The rearrangement uses TRBV27 and TRBJ2-7, with 7 bases that match TRBD1. The germline CDR1 and CDR2 sequences are MNHEY and SMNVEV (reference sequence). With 5 bases clipped from V and 2 bases from J, the junction kept 3 bases outside the gene matches. CDR3 size: 13 residues. In DNA, the CDR3 is TGTGCCAGCAGTCCTGGGACAGCCTACGAGCAGTACTTC. Translated: CASSPGTAYEQYF.

The chain has TRBV11-3 and TRBJ1-6; 9 bases align to TRBD1. The V gene's germline CDR1 is SGHNT and CDR2 YENEEA. V lost 0 bases and J lost 9; bases outside the gene matches: 9. The length of the CDR3 is 17 residues. The CDR3: CASSLDLGGQGSSPLHF. The CDR3 bases are TGTGCCAGCAGCTTAGATCTCGGCGGACAGGGGAGTTCACCCCTCCACTTT. The full variable domain, with the rest looked up from reference TRBV11-3 and TRBJ1-6, is EAGVVQSPRYKIIEKKQPVAFWCNPISGHNTLYWYLQNLGQGPELLIRYENEEAVDDSQLPKDRFSAERLKGVDSTLKIQPAELGDSAVYLCASSLDLGGQGSSPLHFGNGTRLTVT.

CDR3 sequence (DNA): TGCAGTGCTCGTGGAGCGAACACTGAAGCTTTCTTT. Its translation: CSARGANTEAFF. The chain couples TRBV20-1 to TRBJ1-1; no firm D call. Germline V gene data show CDR1 as DFQATT and CDR2 as SNEGSKA (reference sequence). The CDR3 is 12 amino acids. Trimming shortened V by 5 bases and J by 1 base, and 8 bases separated the two germline ends.